Below, 13 T cell receptor beta chains from the same sample are listed, as sequenced in a study of cytomegalovirus exposure and HLA in healthy donors. Clones were sequenced by immunoSEQ multiplex PCR, and TCRdb holds only the in-frame ones, with some missing. The top ten clones hold around 0.92% of a sample with roughly 300,000 clones, 88% of them seen once. Sequenced material: PBMCs. These receptors were taken from a woman younger than 35 in good health and CMV-seronegative.

The chain carries TRBV2 and TRBJ2-2; possibly TRBD2 for D (5 bases). V was shortened by 4 bases and J by 0 bases, with 9 bases between the two germline ends. This CDR3 comprises 15 residues. Germline-derived CDR1 and CDR2 are SNHLY and FYNNEI. The CDR3 sequence is CASSVEDSNTGELFF. CDR3 DNA: TGTGCCAGCAGTGTTGAGGACTCGAACACCGGGGAGCTGTTTTTT.

In its sample, this clone was seen a few times. V and J are TRBV2 and TRBJ1-2; D may be TRBD1 (5 bases). Germline-derived CDR1 and CDR2 are SNHLY and FYNNEI. This CDR3 has 15 residues. Trimming took off 5 bases at V and 7 bases at J, with 20 bases between the two ends. Written as DNA, the CDR3 is TGTGCCAGCAGTCCCCGCCTGTCGACAGCTGGTGGCTACACCTTC. Its protein product is CASSPRLSTAGGYTF.

This rearrangement joins TRBV6-5 to TRBJ2-1; D gene unclear. V was clipped by 2 bases and J by 4 bases, with 6 bases between them. The CDR3 contains 13 residues. The germline V gene has CDR1 MNHEY and CDR2 SVGAGI. CDR3 protein: CASSYPGYNEQFF. In DNA form, the CDR3 reads TGTGCCAGCAGTTACCCCGGGTACAATGAGCAGTTCTTC.

The chain uses TRBV4-1 and TRBJ2-2; possibly TRBD2 for D (5 bases). V lost 1 base, J lost 10 bases, and 13 bases lay in between. Germline loops: CDR1 MGHRA, CDR2 YSYEKL. This CDR3 is 14 amino acids long. In DNA form, the CDR3 reads TGCGCCAGCAGCCAAGTACCACGGGGAGTGGAGCTGTTTTTT. Its translation is CASSQVPRGVELFF.

The V call is TRBV21-1, the J call TRBJ1-5; the DNA was not compared with TRBD1, the D call given in the table. TRBV21-1 is labeled a pseudogene. This CDR3 has 17 amino acids. The CDR3 DNA reads as TGTGCCAGCAGCACGCCCCAGGGCAGGGATAGCAATCAGCCCCAGCATTTT. This sequence encodes CASSTPQGRDSNQPQHF.

The rearrangement joins TRBV28 to TRBJ2-1; 10 nucleotides line up with TRBD1. This CDR3 comprises 13 residues. Trimming at V came to 2 bases and at J to 16 bases, leaving 8 bases not matched to a gene. Germline CDR1 is MDHEN and CDR2 is SYDVKM. The CDR3 sequence is CASSLGLGTGDFF. The CDR3 nucleotides are TGTGCCAGCAGTTTAGGGCTCGGGACAGGGGATTTCTTC.

V and J are TRBV11-3 and TRBJ2-3, with D possibly TRBD2 on 6 matching bases. Germline CDR1 reads SGHNT; CDR2 reads YENEEA. This CDR3 spans 17 amino acids. V lost 1 base, J lost 1 base, and 15 bases lay in between. Here the CDR3 reads CASSLGRSSVGTDTQYF. In DNA, the CDR3 is TGTGCCAGCAGCTTAGGCCGATCTAGCGTTGGCACAGATACGCAGTATTTT. The full variable domain, in which reference TRBV11-3 and TRBJ2-3 provide the parts outside the CDR3, is EAGVVQSPRYKIIEKKQPVAFWCNPISGHNTLYWYLQNLGQGPELLIRYENEEAVDDSQLPKDRFSAERLKGVDSTLKIQPAELGDSAVYLCASSLGRSSVGTDTQYFGPGTRLTVL.

J is TRBJ2-3 and V is TRBV4-3; weak D call: TRBD2 (6 bases). The ends were cut back, 3 bases at V and 5 bases at J, with 9 bases in the middle. Germline V gives CDR1 LGHNA, CDR2 YSLEER. CDR3 size: 13 residues. DNA for the CDR3: TGCGCCAGCAGCCACGGGACTGGAGATACGCAGTATTTT. This encodes CASSHGTGDTQYF.

The gene calls are TRBV5-1 and TRBJ2-7; D is undetermined. Germline V lookup: CDR1 SGHRS, CDR2 YFSETQ. The CDR3 consists of 13 residues. Trimming took 5 bases from V and 4 from J, leaving 13 bases between them. The DNA of the CDR3 is TGCGCCAGCAGAGGTCCCCCCGGGTACGAGCAGTACTTC. Encoded protein: CASRGPPGYEQYF. Combining the CDR3 with reference TRBV5-1 and TRBJ2-7 gives the whole variable domain KAGVTQTPRYLIKTRGQQVTLSCSPISGHRSVSWYQQTPGQGLQFLFEYFSETQRNKGNFPGRFSGRQFSNSRSEMNVSTLELGDSALYLCASRGPPGYEQYFGPGTRLTVT.

This chain uses TRBV5-4 with TRBJ2-1; maybe TRBD2 (5 bases). Germline V gene lookup returns CDR1 SGHNT and CDR2 YYREEE (reference sequence). The CDR3 sequence is 16 residues long. Trimming shortened V by 3 bases and J by 2 bases, and 15 bases separated the two germline ends. The CDR3 sequence is CASSSPREFTYNEQFF. In nucleotides, the CDR3 is TGTGCCAGCAGCTCACCACGGGAATTCACCTACAATGAGCAGTTCTTC.

This sequence joins TRBV6-1 and TRBJ2-2; 9 positions agree with TRBD1. Germline V gene data show CDR1 as MNHNS and CDR2 as SASEGT. The CDR3 covers 16 residues. With V trimmed by 4 bases and J by 0 bases, 3 bases remained unmatched. CDR3 sequence (DNA): TGTGCCAGCAGTGGCCGACAGGGGGCGAACACCGGGGAGCTGTTTTTT. Residues: CASSGRQGANTGELFF.

The chain employs TRBV29-1 and TRBJ1-1, with D perhaps matching TRBD1 (6 bases). Germline CDR1 SQVTM, CDR2 ANQGSEA. CDR3 length: 14 amino acids. V was pared by 0 bases and J by 3 bases, with 11 bases between. CDR3 region: CSVEEGGGYTEAFF. CDR3 coding DNA: TGCAGCGTTGAAGAAGGGGGGGGATACACTGAAGCTTTCTTT.

The gene calls are TRBV27 and TRBJ2-3; 9 bases are a match to TRBD2. The CDR3 totals 16 residues. V lost 2 bases and J lost 4; bases outside the gene matches: 7. The germline gives CDR1 MNHEY, CDR2 SMNVEV (reference sequence). The CDR3 sequence: CASSLRLAGSADTQYF. In DNA form, the CDR3 reads TGTGCCAGCAGTTTACGGCTAGCGGGAAGTGCAGATACGCAGTATTTT.